This T cell receptor (beta chain) came from a study of T cell responses to AZD1222 COVID-19 vaccine. Broader study findings: Most donors were white British and more were female, and clonal diversity was possibly underestimated.

The repertoire was sequenced with immunoSEQ multiplex PCR; TCRdb's copy has only in-frame clones and lacks some. The sample gives 130,000 or so clones, 94% of which show up once; approximately 7% is in the top ten. CDR1 and CDR2 (germline): LGHDT, YNNKEL (reference sequence). V was shortened by 0 bases and J by 0 bases, with 12 bases between the two germline ends. The CDR3 has 17 amino acids. In regard to this clone: No antigen is known for it.

The TCR sequence derives from an adult in good health. The sequencing used peripheral blood, collected on day 0 of AZD1222 vaccination. The chain combines TRBV3-1 (or the pseudogene TRBV3-2) with TRBJ1-3; D call uncertain. The CDR3 loop is CASSQDGLTFSGNTIYF. The CDR3 DNA follows: TGTGCCAGCAGCCAAGATGGTCTGACCTTCTCTGGAAACACCATATATTTT.